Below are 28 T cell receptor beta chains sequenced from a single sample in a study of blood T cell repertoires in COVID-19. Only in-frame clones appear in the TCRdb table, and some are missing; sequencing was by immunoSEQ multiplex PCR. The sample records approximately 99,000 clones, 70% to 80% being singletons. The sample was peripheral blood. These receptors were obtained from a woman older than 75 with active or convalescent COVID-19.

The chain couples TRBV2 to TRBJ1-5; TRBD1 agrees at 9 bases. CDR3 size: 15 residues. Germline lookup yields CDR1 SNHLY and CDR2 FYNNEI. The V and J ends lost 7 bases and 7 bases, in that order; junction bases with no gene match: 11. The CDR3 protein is CASNSDRGRRQPQHF. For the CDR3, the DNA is TGTGCCAGCAATTCGGACAGGGGCCGTCGGCAGCCCCAGCATTTT.

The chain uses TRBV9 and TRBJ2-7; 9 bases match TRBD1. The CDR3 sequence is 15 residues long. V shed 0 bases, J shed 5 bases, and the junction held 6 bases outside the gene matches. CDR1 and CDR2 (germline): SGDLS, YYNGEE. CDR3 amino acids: CASSVGGDRAHEQYF. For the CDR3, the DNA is TGTGCCAGCAGCGTAGGTGGGGACAGGGCCCACGAGCAGTACTTC. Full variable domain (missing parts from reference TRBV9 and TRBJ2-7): DSGVTQTPKHLITATGQRVTLRCSPRSGDLSVYWYQQSLDQGLQFLIQYYNGEERAKGNILERFSAQQFPDLHSELNLSSLELGDSALYFCASSVGGDRAHEQYFGPGTRLTVT.

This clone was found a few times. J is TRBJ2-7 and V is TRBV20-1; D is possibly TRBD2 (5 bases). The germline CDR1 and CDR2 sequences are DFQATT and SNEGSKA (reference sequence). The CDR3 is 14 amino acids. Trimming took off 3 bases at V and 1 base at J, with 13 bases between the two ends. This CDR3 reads CSASVSGISYEQYF. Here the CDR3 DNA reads TGCAGTGCTAGTGTATCCGGGATTTCCTACGAGCAGTACTTC.

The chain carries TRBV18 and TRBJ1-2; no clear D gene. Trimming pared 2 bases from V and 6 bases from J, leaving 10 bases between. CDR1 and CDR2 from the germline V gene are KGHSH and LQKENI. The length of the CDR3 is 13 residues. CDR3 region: CASSPSTVDGYTF. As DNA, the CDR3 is TGTGCCAGCTCACCAAGCACAGTAGATGGCTACACCTTC.

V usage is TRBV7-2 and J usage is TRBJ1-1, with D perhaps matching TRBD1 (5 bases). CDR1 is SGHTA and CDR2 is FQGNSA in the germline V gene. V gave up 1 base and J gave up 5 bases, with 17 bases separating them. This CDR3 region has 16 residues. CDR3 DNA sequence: TGTGCCAGCAGCTTAGGACGCAGGGTGATAGGGACTGAAGCTTTCTTT. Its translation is CASSLGRRVIGTEAFF.

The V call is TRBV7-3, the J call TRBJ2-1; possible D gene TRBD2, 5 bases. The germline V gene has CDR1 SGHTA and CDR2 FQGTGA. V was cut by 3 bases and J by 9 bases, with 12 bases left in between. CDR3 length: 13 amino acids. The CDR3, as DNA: TGTGCCAGCAGCTTCCCTAGCAGCGGTGAGCAGTTCTTC. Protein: CASSFPSSGEQFF.

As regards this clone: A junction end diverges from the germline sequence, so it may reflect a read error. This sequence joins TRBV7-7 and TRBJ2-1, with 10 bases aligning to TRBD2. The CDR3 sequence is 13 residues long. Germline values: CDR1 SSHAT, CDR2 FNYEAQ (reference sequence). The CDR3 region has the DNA TGTGCTAGCAGCTTAAAGGCTAGCGGGAGTCGTTTCTTC. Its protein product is CASSLKASGSRFF.

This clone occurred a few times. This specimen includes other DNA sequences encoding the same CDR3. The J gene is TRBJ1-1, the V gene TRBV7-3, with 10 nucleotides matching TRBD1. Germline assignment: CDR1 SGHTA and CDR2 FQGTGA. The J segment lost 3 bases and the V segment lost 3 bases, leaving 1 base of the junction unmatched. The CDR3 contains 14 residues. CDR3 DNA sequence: TGTGCCAGCAGCTTGACAGGGGGCGACACTGAAGCTTTCTTT. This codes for CASSLTGGDTEAFF.

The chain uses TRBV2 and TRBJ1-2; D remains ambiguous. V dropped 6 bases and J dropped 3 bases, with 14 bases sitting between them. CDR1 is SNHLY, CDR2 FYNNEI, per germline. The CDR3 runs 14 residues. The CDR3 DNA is TGTGCCAGCAGCCTAGGTTTTCTAGACTATGGCTACACCTTC. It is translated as CASSLGFLDYGYTF.

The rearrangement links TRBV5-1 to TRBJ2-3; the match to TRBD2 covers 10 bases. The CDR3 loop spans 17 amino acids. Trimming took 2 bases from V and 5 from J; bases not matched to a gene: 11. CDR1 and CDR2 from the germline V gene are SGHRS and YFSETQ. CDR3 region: CASSFPSLAGVGDTQYF. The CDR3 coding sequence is TGCGCCAGCAGCTTCCCCTCGCTAGCGGGAGTTGGAGATACGCAGTATTTT.

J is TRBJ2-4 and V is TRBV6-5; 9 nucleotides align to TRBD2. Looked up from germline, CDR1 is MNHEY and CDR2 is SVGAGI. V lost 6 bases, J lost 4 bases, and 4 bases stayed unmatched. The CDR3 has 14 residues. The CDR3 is CASRDTSGKNIQYF. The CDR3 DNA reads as TGTGCCAGCAGAGATACTAGCGGGAAAAACATTCAGTACTTC.

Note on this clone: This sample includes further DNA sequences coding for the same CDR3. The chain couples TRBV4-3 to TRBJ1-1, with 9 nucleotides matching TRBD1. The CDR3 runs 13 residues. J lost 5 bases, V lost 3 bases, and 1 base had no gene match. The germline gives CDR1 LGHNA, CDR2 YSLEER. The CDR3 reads CASSQGQGTEAFF. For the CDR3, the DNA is TGCGCCAGCAGCCAGGGACAGGGAACTGAAGCTTTCTTT.

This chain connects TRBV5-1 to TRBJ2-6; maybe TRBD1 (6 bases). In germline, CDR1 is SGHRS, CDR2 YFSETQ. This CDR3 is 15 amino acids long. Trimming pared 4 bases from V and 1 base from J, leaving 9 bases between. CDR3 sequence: CASSEGTSGANVLTF. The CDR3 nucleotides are TGCGCCAGCAGCGAGGGGACATCTGGGGCCAACGTCCTGACTTTC.

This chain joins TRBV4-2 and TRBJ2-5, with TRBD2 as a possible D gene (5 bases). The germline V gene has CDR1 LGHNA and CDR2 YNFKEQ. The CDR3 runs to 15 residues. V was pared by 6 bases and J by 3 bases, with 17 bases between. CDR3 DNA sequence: TGTGCCAGCAGGAGTGGGAGTGAAGTGGAAGAGACCCAGTACTTC. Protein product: CASRSGSEVEETQYF.

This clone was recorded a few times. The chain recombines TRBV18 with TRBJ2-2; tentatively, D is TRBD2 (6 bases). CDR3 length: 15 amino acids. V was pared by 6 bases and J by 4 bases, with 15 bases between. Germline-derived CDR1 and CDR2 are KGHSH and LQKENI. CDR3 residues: CASSPNRERTGELFF. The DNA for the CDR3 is TGTGCCAGCTCGCCTAATCGGGAGCGCACCGGGGAGCTGTTTTTT.

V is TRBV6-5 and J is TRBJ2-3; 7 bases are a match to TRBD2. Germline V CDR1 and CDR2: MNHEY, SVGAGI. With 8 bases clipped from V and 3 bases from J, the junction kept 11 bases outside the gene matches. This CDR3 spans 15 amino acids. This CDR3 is CASGWAGDRTDTQYF. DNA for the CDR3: TGTGCCAGCGGGTGGGCGGGAGATCGTACAGATACGCAGTATTTT.

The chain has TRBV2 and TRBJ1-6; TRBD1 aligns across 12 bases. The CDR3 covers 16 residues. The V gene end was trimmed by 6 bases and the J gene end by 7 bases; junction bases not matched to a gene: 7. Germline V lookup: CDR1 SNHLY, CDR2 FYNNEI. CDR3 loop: CASSAGTGGSNSPLHF. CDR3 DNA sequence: TGTGCCAGCAGCGCCGGGACAGGGGGCTCGAATTCACCCCTCCACTTT.

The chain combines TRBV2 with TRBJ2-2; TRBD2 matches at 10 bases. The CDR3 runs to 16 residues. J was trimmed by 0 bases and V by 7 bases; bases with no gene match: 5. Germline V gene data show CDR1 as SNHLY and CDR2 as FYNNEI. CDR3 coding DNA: TGTGCCAGCAAGTCAACTAGCGGGGCGAACACCGGGGAGCTGTTTTTT. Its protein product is CASKSTSGANTGELFF.

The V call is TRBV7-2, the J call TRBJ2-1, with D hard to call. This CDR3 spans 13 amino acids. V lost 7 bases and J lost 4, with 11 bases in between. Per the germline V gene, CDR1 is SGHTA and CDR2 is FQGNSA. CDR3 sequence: CASTRSGYNEQFF. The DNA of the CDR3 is TGTGCCAGCACCCGGTCGGGTTACAATGAGCAGTTCTTC.

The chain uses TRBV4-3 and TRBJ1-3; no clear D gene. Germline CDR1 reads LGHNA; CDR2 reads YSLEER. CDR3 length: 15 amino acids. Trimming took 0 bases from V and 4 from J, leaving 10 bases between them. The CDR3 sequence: CASSQEGRPGNTIYF. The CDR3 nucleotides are TGCGCCAGCAGCCAAGAGGGGAGGCCCGGAAACACCATATATTTT.

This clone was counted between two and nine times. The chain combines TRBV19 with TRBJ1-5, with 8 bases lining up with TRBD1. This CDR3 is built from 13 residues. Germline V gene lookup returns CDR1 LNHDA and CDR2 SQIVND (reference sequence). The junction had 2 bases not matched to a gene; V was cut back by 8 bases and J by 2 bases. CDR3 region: CASSTGGNQPQHF. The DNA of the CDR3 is TGTGCCAGTTCGACAGGGGGCAATCAGCCCCAGCATTTT.

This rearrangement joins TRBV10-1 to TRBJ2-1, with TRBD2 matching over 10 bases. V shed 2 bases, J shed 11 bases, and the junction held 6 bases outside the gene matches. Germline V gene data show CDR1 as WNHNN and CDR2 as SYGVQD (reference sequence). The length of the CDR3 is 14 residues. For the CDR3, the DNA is TGCGCCAGCAGTGAGAACCTAGCGGGAGTTCAGCAGTTCTTC. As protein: CASSENLAGVQQFF.

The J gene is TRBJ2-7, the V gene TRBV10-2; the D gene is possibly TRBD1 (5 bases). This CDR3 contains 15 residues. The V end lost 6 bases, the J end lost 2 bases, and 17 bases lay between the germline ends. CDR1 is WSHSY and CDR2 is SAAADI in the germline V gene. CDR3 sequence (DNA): TGCGCCAGCAGCCTCGTGTCGACAGCGACCTACGAGCAGTACTTC. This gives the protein CASSLVSTATYEQYF.

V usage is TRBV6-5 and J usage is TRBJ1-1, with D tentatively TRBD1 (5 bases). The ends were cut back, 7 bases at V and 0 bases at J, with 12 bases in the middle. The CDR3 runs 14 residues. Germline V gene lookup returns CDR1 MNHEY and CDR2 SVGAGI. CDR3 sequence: CASTWGSMNTEAFF. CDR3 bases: TGTGCCAGCACATGGGGCAGCATGAACACTGAAGCTTTCTTT.

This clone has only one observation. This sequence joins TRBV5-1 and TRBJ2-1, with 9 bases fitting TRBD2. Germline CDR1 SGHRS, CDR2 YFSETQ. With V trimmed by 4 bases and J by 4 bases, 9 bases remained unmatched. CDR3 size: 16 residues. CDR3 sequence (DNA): TGCGCCAGCAGCCCCGTGCAGACTAGCGGATACAATGAGCAGTTCTTC. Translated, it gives CASSPVQTSGYNEQFF.

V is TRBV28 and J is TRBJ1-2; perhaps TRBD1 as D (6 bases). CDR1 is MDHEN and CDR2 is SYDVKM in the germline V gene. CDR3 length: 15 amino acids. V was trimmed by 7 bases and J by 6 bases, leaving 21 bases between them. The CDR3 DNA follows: TGTGCCAGCACCCTCGGAGGGGGGGTAAGGCATGGCTACACCTTC. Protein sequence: CASTLGGGVRHGYTF.

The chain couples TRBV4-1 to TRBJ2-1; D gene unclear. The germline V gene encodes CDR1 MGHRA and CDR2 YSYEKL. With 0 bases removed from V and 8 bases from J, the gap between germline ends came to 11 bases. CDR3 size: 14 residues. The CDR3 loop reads CASSQDRLVYEQFF. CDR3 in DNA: TGCGCCAGCAGCCAAGATCGTCTAGTTTATGAGCAGTTCTTC.

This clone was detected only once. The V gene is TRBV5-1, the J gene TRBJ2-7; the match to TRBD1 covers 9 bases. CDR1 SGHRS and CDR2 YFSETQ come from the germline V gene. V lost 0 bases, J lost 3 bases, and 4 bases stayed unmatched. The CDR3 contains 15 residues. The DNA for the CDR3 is TGCGCCAGCAGCTTGGCCCCGGGACAGGGCTACGAGCAGTACTTC. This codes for CASSLAPGQGYEQYF.